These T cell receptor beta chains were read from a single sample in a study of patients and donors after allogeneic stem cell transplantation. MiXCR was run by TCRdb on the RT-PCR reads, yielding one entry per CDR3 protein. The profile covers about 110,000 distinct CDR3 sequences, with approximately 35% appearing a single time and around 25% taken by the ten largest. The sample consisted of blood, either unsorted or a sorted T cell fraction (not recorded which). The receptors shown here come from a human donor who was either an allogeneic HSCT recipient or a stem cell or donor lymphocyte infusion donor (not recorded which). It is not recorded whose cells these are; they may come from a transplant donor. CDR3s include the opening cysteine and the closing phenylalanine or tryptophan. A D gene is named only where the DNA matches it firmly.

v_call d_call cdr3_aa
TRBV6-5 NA CASSYSESTDTQYF
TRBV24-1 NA CATSENRIYGYTF
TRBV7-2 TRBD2 CASSLFGTTNYNEQFF
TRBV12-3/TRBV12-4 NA CASSFRRTLYGYTF
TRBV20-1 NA CSARGQEISNQHF
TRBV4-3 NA CASSQDSARDTQYF
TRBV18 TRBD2 CASSLLTSGHNEQFF
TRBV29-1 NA CSVVRSASNTEAFF
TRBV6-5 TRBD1 CASSYSTGGRTQYF
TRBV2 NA CASRPWWGGTPEAFF
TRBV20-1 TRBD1 CSARRQGSDQPQHF
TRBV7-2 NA CASSLQWGKNIQYF
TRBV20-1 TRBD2 CSARVGTSGRFEQYF
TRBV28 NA CASSSGGLGQETQYF
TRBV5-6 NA CASSLSQETQYF
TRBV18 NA CASSPRPITNEKLFF
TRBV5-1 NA CASSLPGHTIYF
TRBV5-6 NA CASSPGDSGETQYF
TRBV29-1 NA CSVEFVRSNTDTQYF
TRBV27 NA CASSFQRTGELFF
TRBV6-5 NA CASINPGGRGKLFF
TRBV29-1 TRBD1 CSVVGRGLETQYF
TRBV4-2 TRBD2 CASKAREGQVYEQYF
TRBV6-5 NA CASRGGHYNSPLHF
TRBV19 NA CASRLTRTDTQYF
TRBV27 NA CASSLLGLKETQYF
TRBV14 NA CASSQDFRGEQFF
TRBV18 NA CASSPGADNYGYTF
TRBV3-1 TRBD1 CASSQGTGSPLHF
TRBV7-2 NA CASSNKRGATNEKLFF
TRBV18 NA CASSRRGTEAFF
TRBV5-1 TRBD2 CASSRTSGHEQFF
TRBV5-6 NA CASSFGSSNYGYTF
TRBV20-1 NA CSARSAGNLSPLHF
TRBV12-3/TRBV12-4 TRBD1 CASNSQGVLNTEAFF
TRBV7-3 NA CASSLGPRTGELFF
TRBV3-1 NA CASSLKGDSPLHF
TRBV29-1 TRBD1 CSVPGQGLYEQYF
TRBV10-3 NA CAISEYIPSSYEQYF
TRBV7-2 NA CASSLDRATQYF
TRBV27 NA CASSLWSPRRSYNEQFF
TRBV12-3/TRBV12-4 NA CASSWTIRETQYF
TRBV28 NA CASRTPPANYGYTF
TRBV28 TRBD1 CASSSYGAGTATDTQYF
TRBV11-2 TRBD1 CASSQGQGPYNEQFF
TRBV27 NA CASSLRQGSQPQHF
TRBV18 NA CASSPADNQPQHF
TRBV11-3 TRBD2 CASSQGQLAEETQYF
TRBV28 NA CASSEGGGLYDEKLFF
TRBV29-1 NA CSVPRDTEAFF
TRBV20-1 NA CSASQDSRNTEAFF
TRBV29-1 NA CSVGIQWGTQYF
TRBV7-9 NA CASSLYGGDYEQYF
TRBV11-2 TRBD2 CASSLVRAGLRGEQFF
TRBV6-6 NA CASRGRDNQPQHF
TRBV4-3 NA CASSQEFTPPTYNEQFF
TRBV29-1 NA CSVEKTRYNEQFF
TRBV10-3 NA CAISVSGAGEQFF
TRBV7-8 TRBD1 CASSFGQGAPGYGYTF